This entry features one T cell receptor (beta chain) sequence. This entry comes from a study of blood T cell repertoires in COVID-19. Only in-frame clones appear in the TCRdb table, and some are missing; sequencing was by immunoSEQ multiplex PCR. The data show more than 300,000 clones, approximately 90% seen once. The participants were between roughly 18 and 90 years old and came from about two dozen US areas. Allocation to cohorts depended on clinical history reported by the participants. Donors of Cohort 3 who recovered were those that had two negative PCRs, clearance, or symptom resolution. Germline loops: CDR1 MNHEY, CDR2 SVGAGI. CDR3 size: 16 residues. J gave up 4 bases and V 4 bases, and 8 bases lay outside the gene matches.

The sample consisted of PBMCs or T cells enriched from blood (not recorded which). The V gene is TRBV6-5, the J gene TRBJ1-3, with 9 bases identical to TRBD1. The receptor was derived from a woman younger than 30 who had recovered from COVID-19. This CDR3 is CASSLYSGTGGNTIYF. The CDR3 region has the DNA TGTGCCAGCAGTTTATATTCCGGGACAGGGGGAAACACCATATATTTT.